This T cell receptor beta chain was captured by sequencing in a study of T-cell reconstitution after alpha-beta-depleted transplantation in children. This clonotype was seen ten or more times. CDR1 is SGHTA, CDR2 FQGNSA, per germline. CDR3 length: 12 amino acids. The germline V and J ends were trimmed by 2 bases and 8 bases, with 7 bases remaining between them. A library of TCRbeta sequences, prepared with unique molecular identifiers, was generated. One entry per CDR3 protein results from TCRdb running MiXCR on the PCR reads. There are hundreds of thousands of distinct CDR3 sequences in the sample; roughly a tenth occur only once, and 3.5% to 5% lies in the top ten.

Sequenced material: PBMCs from the stem cell graft donor, taken from the stem cell graft. The source is a human donor who donated a stem cell graft to a child with acute myeloid leukemia. The rearrangement links TRBV7-2 to TRBJ2-1; D remains unclear. CDR3 sequence (DNA): TGTGCCAGCAGCTTAACTTTCCATGAGCAGTTCTTC. Translating gives CASSLTFHEQFF. Variable domain in full (rest from reference TRBV7-2 and TRBJ2-1): GAGVSQSPSNKVTEKGKDVELRCDPISGHTALYWYRQSLGQGLEFLIYFQGNSAPDKSGLPSDRFSAERTGGSVSTLTIQRTQQEDSAVYLCASSLTFHEQFFGPGTRLTVL.